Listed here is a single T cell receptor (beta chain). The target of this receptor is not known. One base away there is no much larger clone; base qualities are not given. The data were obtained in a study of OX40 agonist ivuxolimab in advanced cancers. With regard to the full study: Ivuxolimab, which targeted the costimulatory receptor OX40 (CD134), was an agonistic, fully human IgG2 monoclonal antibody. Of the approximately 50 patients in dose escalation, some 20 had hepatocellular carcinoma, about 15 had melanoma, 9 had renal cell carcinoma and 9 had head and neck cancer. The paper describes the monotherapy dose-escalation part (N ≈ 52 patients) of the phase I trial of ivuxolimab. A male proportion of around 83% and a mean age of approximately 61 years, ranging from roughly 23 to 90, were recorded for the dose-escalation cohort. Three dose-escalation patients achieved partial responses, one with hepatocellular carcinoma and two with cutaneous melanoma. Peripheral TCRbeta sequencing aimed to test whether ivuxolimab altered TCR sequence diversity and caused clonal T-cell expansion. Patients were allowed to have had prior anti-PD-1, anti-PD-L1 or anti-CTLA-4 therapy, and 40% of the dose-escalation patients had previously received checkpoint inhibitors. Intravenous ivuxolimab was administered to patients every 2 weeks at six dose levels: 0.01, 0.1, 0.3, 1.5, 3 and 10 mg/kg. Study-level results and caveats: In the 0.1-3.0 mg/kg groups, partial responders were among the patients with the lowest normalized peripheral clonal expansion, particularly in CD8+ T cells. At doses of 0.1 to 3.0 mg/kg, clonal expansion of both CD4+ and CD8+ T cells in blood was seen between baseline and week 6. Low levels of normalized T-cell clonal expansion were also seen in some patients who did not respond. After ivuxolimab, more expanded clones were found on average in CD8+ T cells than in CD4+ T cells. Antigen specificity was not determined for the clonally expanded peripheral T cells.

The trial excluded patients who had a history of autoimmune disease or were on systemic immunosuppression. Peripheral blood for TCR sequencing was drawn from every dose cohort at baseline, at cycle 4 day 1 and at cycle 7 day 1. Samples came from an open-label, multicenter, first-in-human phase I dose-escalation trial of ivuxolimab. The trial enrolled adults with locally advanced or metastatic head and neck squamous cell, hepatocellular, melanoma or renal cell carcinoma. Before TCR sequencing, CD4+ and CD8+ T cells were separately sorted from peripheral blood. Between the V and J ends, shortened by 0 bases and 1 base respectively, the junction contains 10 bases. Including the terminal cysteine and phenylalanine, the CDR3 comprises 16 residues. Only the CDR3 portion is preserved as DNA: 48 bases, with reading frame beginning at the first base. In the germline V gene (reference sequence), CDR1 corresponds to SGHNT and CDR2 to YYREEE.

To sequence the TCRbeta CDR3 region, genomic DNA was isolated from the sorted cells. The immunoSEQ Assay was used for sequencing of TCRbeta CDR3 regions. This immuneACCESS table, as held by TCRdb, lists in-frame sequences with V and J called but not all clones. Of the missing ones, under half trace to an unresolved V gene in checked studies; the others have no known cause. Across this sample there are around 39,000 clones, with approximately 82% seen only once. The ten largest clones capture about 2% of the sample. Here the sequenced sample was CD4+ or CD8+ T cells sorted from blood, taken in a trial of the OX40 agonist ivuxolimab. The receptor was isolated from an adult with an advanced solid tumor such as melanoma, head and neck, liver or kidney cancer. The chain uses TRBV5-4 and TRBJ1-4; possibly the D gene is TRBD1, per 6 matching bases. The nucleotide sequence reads TGTGCCAGCAGCTTGGGAGGGGGTCTAACTAATGAAAAACTGTTTTTT. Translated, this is CASSLGGGLTNEKLFF.